The T cell receptor beta chain described here comes from a study of T cells in Graves' hyperthyroidism and ophthalmopathy. Trimming pared 5 bases from V and 5 bases from J, leaving 16 bases between. The CDR3 runs 15 residues. Germline V gene sequence: CDR1 SGHAT, CDR2 FQNNGV. Amplification targeted TCR beta CDR3 regions from RNA transcripts. HTBI primers were the set used in a first-round RT-PCR of the TCR CDR3. TCRdb re-called the multiplex PCR reads through MiXCR, storing one row per CDR3 protein. The repertoire has a few hundred thousand distinct CDR3 sequences, 20% to 25% of them found once; the top ten carry around 70%. The study's findings and limits: Ophthalmopathy was separated from stable hyperthyroidism by a 13 V-J model. Expanded thyroid clonotypes (above 0.001) were mostly also found in blood.

This clonotype was recorded at least ten times. The antigen remains undetermined. The definition of stable Graves' hyperthyroidism was no ophthalmopathy progression within 18 months. Sequencing used blood. This chain joins TRBV11-2 and TRBJ2-1; no reliable D call. The sequence came from a man between 50 and 59 years old with Graves' hyperthyroidism. The CDR3 loop is CASSQVQAPNNEQFF. In nucleotides, the CDR3 is TGTGCCAGCAGCCAAGTTCAGGCCCCGAACAATGAGCAGTTCTTC.